This TCR beta chain derives from a study of shared clonotypes between healthy human individuals. Original methodology: From ImmunoSEQ came sequences covering only the junction and carrying no quality scores, so filtering differed. Generated by immunoSEQ multiplex PCR, the TCRdb table keeps only in-frame clones and is missing some. The V and J calls and the clone size are those of that table, but D and trimming were determined from the DNA. The table records around 2.1 million clones, roughly 91% of them present only once. CD8 cells regarded as naive lacked CD45RO, were positively chosen for CCR7, and omitted terminally differentiated effector memory CD45RA+ cells. Recent vaccinations or acute infections were absent in the healthy HIV-negative adult donors. This clonotype was sampled from a young man in good health. Some clones in this sample may be carry-over from other donors' samples. The sample comprised naive CD8+ T cells from PBMCs.

The CDR3 nucleotides are TGTGCCAGCAGCACAGAGGGGGGGACGCAGTATTTT. This gives the protein CASSTEGGTQYF. This chain links TRBV7-9 with TRBJ2-3, with D possibly TRBD2 on 7 matching bases. This CDR3 spans 12 amino acids. Germline CDR1 reads SEHNR; CDR2 reads FQNEAQ (reference sequence). The germline V and J ends were trimmed by 5 bases and 9 bases, with 12 bases remaining between them.